The present TCR beta chain was sequenced within a study of shared T cell receptors in the human thymus. The protocol was immunoSEQ multiplex PCR, while the TCRdb copy is restricted to in-frame clones and leaves out a portion. Of some 640,000 clones listed, approximately 87% are singletons. Germline loops: CDR1 LGHNA, CDR2 YSLEER. There are 14 residues in the CDR3. V was trimmed by 1 base and J by 6 bases, leaving 12 bases between them. These same records also appear under a second study, on human thymus T cells. From that paper: Healthy Finnish infants undergoing corrective surgery for congenital heart defects were used as donors. Thymic and blood repertoires showed apparently biased V and J gene usage.

This sequence was found in a boy younger than two with a congenital heart defect. The rearrangement uses TRBV4-3 and TRBJ1-1, with a tentative D call TRBD1 (5 bases). Source material: thymocytes. Here the CDR3 DNA reads TGCGCCAGCAGCCAAGTTTCAGGGCACGCTGAAGCTTTCTTT. It yields the protein CASSQVSGHAEAFF.